Below, one T cell receptor (beta chain) is given with its context. The germline V gene encodes CDR1 MNHNY and CDR2 SVGAGI (reference sequence). With 6 bases removed from V and 8 bases from J, the gap between germline ends came to 14 bases. This CDR3 comprises 13 residues. The data were obtained in a study of control samples from healthy donors and cancer patients. Method: immunoSEQ multiplex PCR; TCRdb's copy keeps in-frame clones and lacks some. The data show some 110,000 clones, approximately 90% seen once. The sequencing sample was made of PBMCs. The rearrangement links TRBV6-6 to TRBJ1-5; possibly TRBD1 for D (5 bases). The receptor was derived from a woman in her forties or fifties with colorectal cancer. The CDR3 loop is CASSRQGYEPQHF. CDR3 coding DNA: TGTGCCAGCAGCAGGCAGGGTTATGAGCCCCAGCATTTT.